One and the same sample provided the 6 T cell receptor beta chains below, sequenced in a study of cytomegalovirus exposure and HLA in healthy donors (dated by TCRdb to about 2017). Receptor amplification or capture employed the immunoSEQ multiplex PCR assay. For the multiplex PCR, a mixture combining 60 forward primers for TCR Vbeta segments and 13 reverse primers for TCR Jbeta segments was used. TCRdb mirrors the immuneACCESS table, restricted to in-frame sequences. Some clones are absent from its copies; in checked studies, under half trace to an unresolved V gene, and the reason for the others is unknown. The sample includes 160,000 or so clones, with about 72% observed a single time. The top ten clonotypes cover about 3.8% of the sample. Sample: PBMCs. Receptor source: a man aged 30 to 45 in good health and CMV-seropositive.

The chain uses TRBV10-3 and TRBJ1-1; tentatively, D is TRBD1 (6 bases). The CDR3 runs to 14 residues. Germline assignment: CDR1 ENHRY and CDR2 SYGVKD. V lost 5 bases to trimming and J lost 5 bases, with 15 bases between them. The CDR3 sequence is CAISKTGIRTEAFF. As DNA, the CDR3 is TGTGCCATCAGTAAAACAGGGATTCGGACTGAAGCTTTCTTT.

J is TRBJ2-3 and V is TRBV6-5; 8 nucleotides align to TRBD1. Germline CDR1 MNHEY, CDR2 SVGAGI. The CDR3 loop spans 15 amino acids. The trim removed 5 bases at V and 2 bases at J, leaving 6 bases unmatched. The DNA of the CDR3 is TGTGCCAGCAGTCGACGGACAGGGCCCACAGATACGCAGTATTTT. Translating it yields CASSRRTGPTDTQYF.

This chain connects TRBV11-3 to TRBJ2-3; 13 bases map to TRBD2. The CDR3 has 19 residues. The J segment lost 4 bases and the V segment lost 4 bases, leaving 14 bases of the junction unmatched. The germline gives CDR1 SGHNT, CDR2 YENEEA. DNA for the CDR3: TGTGCCAGCAGCTCTCGACTAGCGGGGGGTCACCATAACGCAGATACGCAGTATTTT. It is translated as CASSSRLAGGHHNADTQYF.

This chain uses TRBV7-9 with TRBJ1-3; a possible D gene is TRBD1 (6 bases). Trimming pared 5 bases from V and 1 base from J, leaving 15 bases between. Germline V gene data show CDR1 as SEHNR and CDR2 as FQNEAQ (reference sequence). The CDR3 contains 16 residues. The CDR3 here is CASSNSGDPSGNTIYF. The CDR3 nucleotides read TGTGCCAGCAGCAACTCAGGGGATCCTTCTGGAAACACCATATATTTT.

V is TRBV6-5 and J is TRBJ2-7, with a weak D call TRBD2 (6 bases). V was clipped by 4 bases and J by 3 bases, with 10 bases between them. Germline lookup yields CDR1 MNHEY and CDR2 SVGAGI. CDR3 length: 13 amino acids. The CDR3 coding sequence is TGTGCCAGCAGTTGGGGACTGGACTACGAGCAGTACTTC. It encodes CASSWGLDYEQYF.

The chain joins TRBV19 to TRBJ1-4, with D unclear. Germline values: CDR1 LNHDA, CDR2 SQIVND (reference sequence). The CDR3 is made up of 16 amino acids. Between the trimmed V and J ends, which lost 4 bases and 4 bases, there was a span of 16 bases. DNA for the CDR3: TGTGCCAGTAGTACGTCAACCTGGCCAAGTAATGAAAAACTGTTTTTT. Translated: CASSTSTWPSNEKLFF.